This TCR beta chain was captured in a study of blood T cell repertoires in COVID-19. J gave up 4 bases and V 8 bases, and 4 bases lay outside the gene matches. This CDR3 is built from 13 residues. Germline V gives CDR1 KGHDR, CDR2 SFDVKD. Only in-frame clones appear in the TCRdb table, and some are missing; sequencing was by immunoSEQ multiplex PCR. The sample records 250,000 or so clones, about 89% being singletons. Sequencing input: peripheral blood. This clonotype was obtained from a woman aged 35 to 49 who had recovered from COVID-19. This chain uses TRBV24-1 with TRBJ2-1, with 7 bases lining up with TRBD2. DNA of the CDR3: TGTGCCACCAACAGCGGGGAATACAATGAGCAGTTCTTC. Residues: CATNSGEYNEQFF.